The clone carrying this T cell receptor (beta chain) was recorded many times. The antigen is not known. This record comes from a study of breast tumors, draining lymph nodes, adjacent tissues. CDR1 and CDR2 from the germline V gene are SGHNT and YYREEE (reference sequence). Trimming left V 2 bases short and J 4 bases short, with 9 bases between. The CDR3 loop spans 14 amino acids. Each CDR3 protein gets one entry after TCRdb re-called the multiplex PCR reads with MiXCR. The profile shows over 200,000 distinct CDR3 sequences, nearly 35% of them singletons. The lymph nodes were axillary draining lymph nodes from breast cancer patients. Whole-study results and caveats: Compared with basal-like, luminal-like tumors shared significantly more repertoire with nontumor tissue. The data were judged consistent with most tumor T cells coming from lymph node and expanding in tumor.

The receptor was derived from a female donor with breast cancer. Some clones in this sample may be carry-over from other donors' samples. The sample was axillary lymph node tissue. The chain employs TRBV5-4 and TRBJ2-2; D is ambiguous. The CDR3 spells CASSFRVGTGELFF. CDR3 in DNA: TGTGCCAGCAGCTTCCGAGTGGGCACCGGGGAGCTGTTTTTT.